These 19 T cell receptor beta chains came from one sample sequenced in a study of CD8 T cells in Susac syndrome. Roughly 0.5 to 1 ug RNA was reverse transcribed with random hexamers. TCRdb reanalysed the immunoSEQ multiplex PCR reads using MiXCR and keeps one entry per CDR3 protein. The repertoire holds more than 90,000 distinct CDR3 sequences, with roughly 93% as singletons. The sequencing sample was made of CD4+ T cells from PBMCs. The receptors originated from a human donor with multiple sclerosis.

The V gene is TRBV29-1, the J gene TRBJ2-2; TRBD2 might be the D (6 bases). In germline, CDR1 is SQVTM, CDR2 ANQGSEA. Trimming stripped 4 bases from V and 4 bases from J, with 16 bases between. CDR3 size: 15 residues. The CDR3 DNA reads TGCAGCGTTGGGGGGAGGTCAGGGCGCACCGGGGAGCTGTTTTTT. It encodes CSVGGRSGRTGELFF.

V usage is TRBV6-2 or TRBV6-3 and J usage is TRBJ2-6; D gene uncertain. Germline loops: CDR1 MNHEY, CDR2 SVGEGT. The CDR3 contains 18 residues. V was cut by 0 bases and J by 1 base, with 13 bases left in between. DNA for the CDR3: TGTGCCAGCAGTTACTCGATGGCAGGTCGGTCTGGGGCCAACGTCCTGACTTTC. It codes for CASSYSMAGRSGANVLTF.

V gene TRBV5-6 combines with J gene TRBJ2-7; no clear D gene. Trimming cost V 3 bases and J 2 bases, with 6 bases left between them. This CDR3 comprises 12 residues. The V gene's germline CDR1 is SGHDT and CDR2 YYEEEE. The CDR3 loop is CASSYWPYEQYF. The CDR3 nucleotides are TGTGCCAGCAGCTACTGGCCCTACGAGCAGTACTTC.

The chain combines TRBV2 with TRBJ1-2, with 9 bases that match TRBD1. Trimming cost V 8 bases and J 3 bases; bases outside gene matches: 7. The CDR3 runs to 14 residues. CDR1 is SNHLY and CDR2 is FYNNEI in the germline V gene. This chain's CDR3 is CASVRDRVDYGYTF. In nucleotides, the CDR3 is TGTGCCAGCGTCCGGGACAGGGTAGACTATGGCTACACCTTC.

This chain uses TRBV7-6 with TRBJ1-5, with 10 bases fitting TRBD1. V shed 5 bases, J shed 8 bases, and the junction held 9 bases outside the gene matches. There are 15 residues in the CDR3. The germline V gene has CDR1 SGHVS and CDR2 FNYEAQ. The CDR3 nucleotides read TGTGCCAGCAGCCCGGGGACAGGGGTTTTGGAGCCCCAGCATTTT. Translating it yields CASSPGTGVLEPQHF.

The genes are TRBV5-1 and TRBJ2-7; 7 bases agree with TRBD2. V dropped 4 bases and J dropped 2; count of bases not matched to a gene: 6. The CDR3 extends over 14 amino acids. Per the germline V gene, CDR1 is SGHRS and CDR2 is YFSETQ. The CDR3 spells CASSPTRGAYEQYF. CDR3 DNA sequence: TGCGCCAGCAGCCCCACCCGGGGGGCCTACGAGCAGTACTTC.

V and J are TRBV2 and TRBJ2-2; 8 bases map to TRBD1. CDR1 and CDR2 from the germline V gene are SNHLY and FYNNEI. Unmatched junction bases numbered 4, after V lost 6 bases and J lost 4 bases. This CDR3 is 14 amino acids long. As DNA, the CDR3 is TGTGCCAGCAGCAGAACAGGGGGCACCGGGGAGCTGTTTTTT. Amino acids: CASSRTGGTGELFF.

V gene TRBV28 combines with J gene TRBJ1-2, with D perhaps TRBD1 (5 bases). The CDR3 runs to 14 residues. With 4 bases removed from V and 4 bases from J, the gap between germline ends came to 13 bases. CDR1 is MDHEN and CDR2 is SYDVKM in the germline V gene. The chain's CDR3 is CASSSPGRTYGYTF. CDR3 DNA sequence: TGTGCCAGCAGTTCACCAGGGAGGACCTATGGCTACACCTTC.

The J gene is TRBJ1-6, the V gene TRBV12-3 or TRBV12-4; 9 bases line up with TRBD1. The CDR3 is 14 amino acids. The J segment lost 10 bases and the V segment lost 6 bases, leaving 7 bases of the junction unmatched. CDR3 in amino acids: CASRPTGGESPLHF. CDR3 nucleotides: TGTGCCAGCAGACCCACAGGGGGCGAATCACCCCTCCACTTT.

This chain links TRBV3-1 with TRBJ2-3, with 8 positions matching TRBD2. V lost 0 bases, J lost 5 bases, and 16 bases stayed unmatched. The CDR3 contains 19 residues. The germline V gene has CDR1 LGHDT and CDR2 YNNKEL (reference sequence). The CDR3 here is CASSQDRGRGGSLRDTQYF. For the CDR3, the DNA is TGTGCCAGCAGCCAAGATAGAGGTCGGGGGGGCTCCCTACGAGATACGCAGTATTTT.

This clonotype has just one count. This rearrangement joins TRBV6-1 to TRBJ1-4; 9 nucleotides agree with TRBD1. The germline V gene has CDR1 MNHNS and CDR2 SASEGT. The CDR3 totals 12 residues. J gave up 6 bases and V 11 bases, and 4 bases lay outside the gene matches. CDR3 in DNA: TGTGCCGGGCGGACAGGGGATGAAAAACTGTTTTTT. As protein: CAGRTGDEKLFF.

The CDR3 nucleotides read TGTGCCAGCAGCTTGGCGCTTGGGTCTGGCTACACCTTC. This translates into CASSLALGSGYTF. This chain joins TRBV5-6 and TRBJ1-2; D gene unclear. Per the germline V gene, CDR1 is SGHDT and CDR2 is YYEEEE. The CDR3 extends over 13 amino acids. V shed 0 bases and J shed 7 bases, with 10 bases lying between them.

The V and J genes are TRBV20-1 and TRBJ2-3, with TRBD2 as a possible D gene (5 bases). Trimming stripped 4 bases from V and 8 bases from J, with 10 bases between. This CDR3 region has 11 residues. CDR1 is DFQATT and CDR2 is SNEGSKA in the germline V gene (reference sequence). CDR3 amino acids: CSANTRGTQYF. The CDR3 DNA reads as TGCAGTGCTAACACTCGGGGTACGCAGTATTTT.

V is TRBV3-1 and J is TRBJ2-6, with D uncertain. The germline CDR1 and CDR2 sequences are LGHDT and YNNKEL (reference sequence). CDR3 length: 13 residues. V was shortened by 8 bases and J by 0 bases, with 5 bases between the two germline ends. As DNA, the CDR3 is TGTGCCAGCTTAAACTCTGGGGCCAACGTCCTGACTTTC. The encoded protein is CASLNSGANVLTF.

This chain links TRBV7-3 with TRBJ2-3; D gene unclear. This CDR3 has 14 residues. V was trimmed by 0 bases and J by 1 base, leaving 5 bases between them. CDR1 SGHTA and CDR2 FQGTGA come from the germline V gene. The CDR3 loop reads CASSLTSGTDTQYF. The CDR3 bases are TGTGCCAGCAGCTTAACCTCAGGCACAGATACGCAGTATTTT.

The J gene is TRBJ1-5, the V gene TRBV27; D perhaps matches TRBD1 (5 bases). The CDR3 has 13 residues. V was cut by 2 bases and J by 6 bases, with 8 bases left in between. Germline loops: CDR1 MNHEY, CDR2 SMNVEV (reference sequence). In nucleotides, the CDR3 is TGTGCCAGCAGTTTAGTCAGGGCTCAGCCCCAGCATTTT. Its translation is CASSLVRAQPQHF.

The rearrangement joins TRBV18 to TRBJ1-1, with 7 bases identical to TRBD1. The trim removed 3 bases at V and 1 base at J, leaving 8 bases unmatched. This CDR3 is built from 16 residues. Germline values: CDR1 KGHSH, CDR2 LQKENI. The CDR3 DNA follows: TGTGCCAGCTCACCCGTACAGGGGCGGGGGAACACTGAAGCTTTCTTT. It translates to CASSPVQGRGNTEAFF. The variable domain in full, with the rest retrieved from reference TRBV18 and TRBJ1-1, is NAGVMQNPRHLVRRRGQEARLRCSPMKGHSHVYWYRQLPEEGLKFMVYLQKENIIDESGMPKERFSAEFPKEGPSILRIQQVVRGDSAAYFCASSPVQGRGNTEAFFGQGTRLTVV.

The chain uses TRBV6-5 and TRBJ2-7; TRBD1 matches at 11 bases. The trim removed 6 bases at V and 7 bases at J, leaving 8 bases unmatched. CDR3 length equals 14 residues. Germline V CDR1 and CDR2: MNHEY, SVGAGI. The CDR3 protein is CASSWDRGTGEQYF. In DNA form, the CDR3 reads TGTGCCAGCAGCTGGGACAGGGGGACGGGGGAGCAGTACTTC.

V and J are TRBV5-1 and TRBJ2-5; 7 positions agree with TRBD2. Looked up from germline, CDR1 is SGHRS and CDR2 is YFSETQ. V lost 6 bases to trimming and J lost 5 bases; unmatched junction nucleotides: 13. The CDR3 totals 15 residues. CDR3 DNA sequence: TGCGCCAGCACCCCGGGAGGCAGTCACGGGGAGACCCAGTACTTC. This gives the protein CASTPGGSHGETQYF.